This TCR beta chain is from a study of blood T cell repertoires in COVID-19 (dated by TCRdb to 2019 to 2021). General notes on the study: Samples from collaborators originated in the United States, Italy and Spain and spanned both the acute and convalescent phases of COVID-19. The samples were drawn from two sources: the first 160 participants of the ongoing ImmuneRACE study, and about 1,300 subjects contributed by 6 global collaborators. The sample metadata nearly always contained a de-identified subject ID, COVID-19 status, age in years and sex. The prospective study material was composed of cDNA or gDNA derived from T cells, B-cell-depleted T cells, or PBMCs. The dataset comprised deeply sampled blood TCRbeta repertoires from subjects exposed to, actively infected with, or recovered from COVID-19. A freely available public database, intended as a resource for researchers studying the immune response to SARS-CoV-2, is where the repertoires were released. Where available, HLA class I and class II types were obtained from metadata supplied by the sample provider rather than from assay-based typing. Broader findings and caveats from the paper: The quantity of clinical and demographic metadata differed by source and by participant and was supplied without curation.

Points on this clone: The target of this receptor is not known. One base away there is no much larger clone; base qualities are not given.

TCRbeta CDR3 regions were amplified from genomic DNA by means of the immunoSEQ Assay, a bias-controlled multiplex PCR. Regarding the original processing steps: Within the assay, amplification of reference gene primers was used to estimate how many nucleated cells each sample contained. Sequence reads were collapsed and filtered to measure the absolute abundance of every unique TCRbeta CDR3 rearrangement. For each sample, productive Simpson clonality was calculated as the square root of Simpson's diversity index over productive rearrangements. TCRdb's version of the immuneACCESS table is confined to in-frame rearrangements and falls short of the full clone set. An unresolved V gene accounts for under half of the shortfall where checked; the remainder is of unknown origin. That table gives V, J and clone size, and the DNA gave D and trimming. Counted in this sample were around 250,000 clones; approximately 82% of them appeared once. Just over 8.5% of the sample belongs to the ten largest clones.

The collaborating institutions used their own protocols to collect whole blood in K2EDTA tubes. Collaborator samples were shipped for TCRbeta analysis as frozen whole blood, isolated PBMCs, or DNA extracted from either sample type. The sample was peripheral blood. This TCR was sampled from a man between 35 and 55 years old with active or convalescent COVID-19.

Here is the DNA: TGTGCCAGCATGCCTTCAGAAGCAACTAATGAAAAACTGTTTTTT. This is translated as CASMPSEATNEKLFF. The sequence joins TRBV28 to TRBJ1-4, with the D gene uncertain. Taken from the germline V gene, the CDR1 and CDR2 loops are MDHEN and SYDVKM. Inclusive of the bounding cysteine and phenylalanine, the CDR3 is 15 residues long. Only the CDR3 portion is preserved as DNA: 45 bases, with reading frame beginning at the first base. Trimming at the junction amounts to 7 bases on V and 0 bases on J, and the germline ends lie 12 bases apart.